This T cell receptor beta chain originates from a study of cytomegalovirus exposure and HLA in healthy donors. It was with 60 Vbeta and 13 Jbeta primers that the PCR ran. Profiling relied on immunoSEQ multiplex PCR, and the TCRdb table lists in-frame clones only, not all of them. Of over 95,000 clones listed, approximately 80% are singletons. CDR1 and CDR2 from the germline V gene are MDHEN and SYDVKM. V gave up 5 bases and J gave up 5 bases; unmatched junction bases: 6. The CDR3 extends over 14 amino acids. Study-wide results and caveats: Immune exposure was documented only through CMV serostatus.

Details on this clone: The antigen is unknown.

V gene TRBV28 combines with J gene TRBJ1-5, with 7 bases fitting TRBD1. The sequence was obtained from a woman under 40 in good health and CMV-seropositive. Sequenced: PBMCs. The CDR3 region has the DNA TGTGCCAGCAGTCCAACAGGGGACCATCAGCCCCAGCATTTT. It codes for CASSPTGDHQPQHF.